The 3 T cell receptor beta chains given below trace back to one sample, sequenced in a study of T cell responses to AZD1222 COVID-19 vaccine. Sequenced by immunoSEQ multiplex PCR; TCRdb stores in-frame clones only, minus some. Its table lists about 140,000 clones. The sequenced sample consisted of peripheral blood. The receptors were gathered from an adult in good health.

This chain joins TRBV5-1 and TRBJ1-5, with D unclear. The V and J ends lost 2 bases and 1 base respectively, with 7 bases between them. The germline CDR1 and CDR2 sequences are SGHRS and YFSETQ. The CDR3 contains 14 residues. The CDR3 DNA follows: TGCGCCAGCAGCTTCGCGGCAAGCAATCAGCCCCAGCATTTT. Translation gives CASSFAASNQPQHF.

The CDR3 here is CAWSDPPLRGYEQYF. In DNA form, the CDR3 reads TGTGCCTGGAGTGACCCCCCCCTACGCGGCTACGAGCAGTACTTC. The chain couples TRBV30 to TRBJ2-7; D is ambiguous. The CDR3 contains 15 residues. Germline V CDR1 and CDR2: GTSNPN, SVGIG (reference sequence). V lost 1 base and J lost 3, with 16 bases in between.

The V and J genes are TRBV30 and TRBJ1-3, with 8 bases lining up with TRBD1. There are 14 residues in the CDR3. Per germline, CDR1 GTSNPN and CDR2 SVGIG (reference sequence). The V segment lost 4 bases and the J segment 1 base; nucleotides outside the gene matches: 3. The CDR3 DNA reads TGTGCCTGGAATCAGGGGGCGTCTGGAAACACCATATATTTT. Translation: CAWNQGASGNTIYF.